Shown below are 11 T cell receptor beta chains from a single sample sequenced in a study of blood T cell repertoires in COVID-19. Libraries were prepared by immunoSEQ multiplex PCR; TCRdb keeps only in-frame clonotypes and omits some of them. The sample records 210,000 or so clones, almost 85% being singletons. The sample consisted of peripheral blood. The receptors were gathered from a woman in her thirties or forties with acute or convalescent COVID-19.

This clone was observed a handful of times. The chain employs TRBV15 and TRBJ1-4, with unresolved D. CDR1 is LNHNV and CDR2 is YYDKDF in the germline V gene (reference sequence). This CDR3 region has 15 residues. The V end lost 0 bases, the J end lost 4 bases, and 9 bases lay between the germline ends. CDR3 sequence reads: CATSREMRDNEKLFF. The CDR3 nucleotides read TGTGCCACCAGCAGAGAGATGAGGGATAATGAAAAACTGTTTTTT.

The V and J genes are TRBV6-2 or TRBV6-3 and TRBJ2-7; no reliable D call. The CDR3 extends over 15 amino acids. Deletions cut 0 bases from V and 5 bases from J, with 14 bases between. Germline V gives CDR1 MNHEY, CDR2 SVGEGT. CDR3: CASSYSSFRRNEQYF. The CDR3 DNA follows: TGTGCCAGCAGTTACTCGTCCTTCCGTAGAAACGAGCAGTACTTC.

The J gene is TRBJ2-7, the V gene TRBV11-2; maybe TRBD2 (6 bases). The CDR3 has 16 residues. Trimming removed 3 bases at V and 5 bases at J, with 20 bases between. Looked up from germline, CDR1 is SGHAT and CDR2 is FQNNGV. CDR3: CASSFPDYQFGNEQYF. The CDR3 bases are TGTGCCAGCAGCTTTCCGGACTATCAATTCGGGAACGAGCAGTACTTC.

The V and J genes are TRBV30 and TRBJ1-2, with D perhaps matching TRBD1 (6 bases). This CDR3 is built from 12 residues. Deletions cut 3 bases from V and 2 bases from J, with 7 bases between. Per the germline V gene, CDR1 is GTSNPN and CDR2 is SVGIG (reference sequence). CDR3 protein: CAWRTGNYGYTF. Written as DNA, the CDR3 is TGTGCCTGGAGAACAGGGAACTATGGCTACACCTTC.

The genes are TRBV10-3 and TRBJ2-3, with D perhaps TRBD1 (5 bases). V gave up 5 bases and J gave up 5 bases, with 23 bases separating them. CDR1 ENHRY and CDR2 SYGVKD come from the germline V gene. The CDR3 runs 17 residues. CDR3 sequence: CAISRPLGQGIIDTQYF. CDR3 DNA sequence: TGTGCCATCAGTCGTCCCTTGGGGCAGGGAATCATAGATACGCAGTATTTT.

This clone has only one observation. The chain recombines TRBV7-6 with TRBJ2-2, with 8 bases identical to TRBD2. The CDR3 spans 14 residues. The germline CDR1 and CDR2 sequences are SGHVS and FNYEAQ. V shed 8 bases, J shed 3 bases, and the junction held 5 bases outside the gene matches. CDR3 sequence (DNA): TGTGCCAGCCGGGGGGGGACGGACACCGGGGAGCTGTTTTTT. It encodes CASRGGTDTGELFF.

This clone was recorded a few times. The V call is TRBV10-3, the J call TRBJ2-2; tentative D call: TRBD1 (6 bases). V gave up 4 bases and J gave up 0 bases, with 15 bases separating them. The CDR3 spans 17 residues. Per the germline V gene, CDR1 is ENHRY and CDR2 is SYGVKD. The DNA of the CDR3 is TGTGCCATCAGTGTAATAGGGACAACCTCGAACACCGGGGAGCTGTTTTTT. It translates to CAISVIGTTSNTGELFF.

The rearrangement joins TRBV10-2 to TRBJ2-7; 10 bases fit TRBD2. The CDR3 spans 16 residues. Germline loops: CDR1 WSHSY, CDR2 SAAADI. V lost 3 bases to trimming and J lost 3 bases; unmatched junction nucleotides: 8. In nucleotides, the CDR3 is TGCGCCAGCAGTGACGCTAGCGGGAGATTTAACTACGAGCAGTACTTC. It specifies CASSDASGRFNYEQYF.

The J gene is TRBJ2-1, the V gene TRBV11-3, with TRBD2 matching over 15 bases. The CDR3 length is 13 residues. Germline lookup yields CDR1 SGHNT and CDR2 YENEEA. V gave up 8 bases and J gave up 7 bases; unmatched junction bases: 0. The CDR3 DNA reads TGTGCCAGCGGACTAGCGGGAGGGAATGAGCAGTTCTTC. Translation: CASGLAGGNEQFF. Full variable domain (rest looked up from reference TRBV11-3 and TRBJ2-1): EAGVVQSPRYKIIEKKQPVAFWCNPISGHNTLYWYLQNLGQGPELLIRYENEEAVDDSQLPKDRFSAERLKGVDSTLKIQPAELGDSAVYLCASGLAGGNEQFFGPGTRLTVL.

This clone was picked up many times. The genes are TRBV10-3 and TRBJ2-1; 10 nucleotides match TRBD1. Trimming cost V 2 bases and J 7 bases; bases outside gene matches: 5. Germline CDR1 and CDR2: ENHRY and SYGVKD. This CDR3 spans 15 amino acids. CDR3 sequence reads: CAISEKTGGTNEQFF. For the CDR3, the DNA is TGTGCCATCAGTGAGAAGACAGGGGGCACAAATGAGCAGTTCTTC.

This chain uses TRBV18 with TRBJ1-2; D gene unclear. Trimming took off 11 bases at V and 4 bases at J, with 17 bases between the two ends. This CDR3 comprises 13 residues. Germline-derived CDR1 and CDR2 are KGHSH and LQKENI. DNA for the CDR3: TGTGCCTCATCACAGCAGGAGGCCTATGGCTACACCTTC. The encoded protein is CASSQQEAYGYTF.